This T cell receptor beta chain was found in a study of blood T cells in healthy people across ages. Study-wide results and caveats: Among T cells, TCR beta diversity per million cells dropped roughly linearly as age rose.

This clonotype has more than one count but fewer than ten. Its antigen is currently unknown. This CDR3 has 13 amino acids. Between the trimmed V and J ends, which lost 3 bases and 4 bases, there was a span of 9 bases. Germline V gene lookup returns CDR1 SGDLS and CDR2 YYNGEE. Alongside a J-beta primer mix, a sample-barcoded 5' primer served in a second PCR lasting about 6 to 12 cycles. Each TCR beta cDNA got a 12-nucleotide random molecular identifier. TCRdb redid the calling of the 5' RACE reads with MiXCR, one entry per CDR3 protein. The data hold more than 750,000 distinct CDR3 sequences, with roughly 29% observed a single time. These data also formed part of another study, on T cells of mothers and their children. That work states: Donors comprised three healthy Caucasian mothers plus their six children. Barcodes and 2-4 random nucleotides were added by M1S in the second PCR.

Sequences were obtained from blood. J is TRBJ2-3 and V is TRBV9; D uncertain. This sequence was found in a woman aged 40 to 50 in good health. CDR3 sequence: CASSAAVPDTQYF. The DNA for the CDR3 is TGTGCCAGCAGCGCGGCAGTCCCAGATACGCAGTATTTT.